This T cell receptor (beta chain) came from a study of cytomegalovirus exposure and HLA in healthy donors. Study-wide points: TCR beta chain V- and J-gene trimming was linked, in a later analysis, to a missense variant in DCLRE1C. Excluded were some V segments that proved indistinguishable, including TRBV6-2 and TRBV6-3.

V was trimmed by 4 bases and J by 3 bases, leaving 13 bases between them. CDR1 and CDR2 (germline): SGHTA, FQGTGA. This CDR3 has 15 amino acids. With 60 Vbeta and 13 Jbeta primers, the PCR was carried out. Method: immunoSEQ multiplex PCR; TCRdb's copy keeps in-frame clones and lacks some. The sample records over 85,000 clones, roughly 70% being singletons. Concerning this clone: The antigen is unknown.

The sequencing input was PBMCs. The sequence derives from a man aged 25 to 45 in good health and CMV-seronegative. The chain carries TRBV7-3 and TRBJ1-5; a possible D gene is TRBD1 (6 bases). The CDR3: CASSSTGQINQPQHF. In DNA form, the CDR3 reads TGTGCCAGCAGCTCAACTGGACAGATCAATCAGCCCCAGCATTTT.